This T cell receptor (beta chain) was observed in a study of shared T cell receptors in the human thymus. CDR1 and CDR2 (germline): SGHDN, FVKESK. The CDR3 loop spans 18 amino acids. V was trimmed by 3 bases and J by 1 base, leaving 18 bases between them. Generated by immunoSEQ multiplex PCR, the TCRdb table keeps only in-frame clones and is missing some. This table has 600,000 to 900,000 clones, approximately 83% appearing once. These data also formed part of another study, on human thymus T cells. In that study: From resections taken during corrective heart surgery, the thymus tissue was obtained. Thymic and blood repertoires showed apparently biased V and J gene usage. Related research reported highly overlapping thymic repertoires among unrelated individuals.

The J gene is TRBJ2-2, the V gene TRBV14, with a weak D call TRBD1 (6 bases). The sequenced sample consisted of thymocytes. The clonotype comes from a girl less than two years old with a congenital heart defect. CDR3 sequence reads: CASSQVRGTPLNTGELFF. The CDR3 region has the DNA TGTGCCAGCAGCCAGGTCAGGGGTACCCCACTGAACACCGGGGAGCTGTTTTTT.